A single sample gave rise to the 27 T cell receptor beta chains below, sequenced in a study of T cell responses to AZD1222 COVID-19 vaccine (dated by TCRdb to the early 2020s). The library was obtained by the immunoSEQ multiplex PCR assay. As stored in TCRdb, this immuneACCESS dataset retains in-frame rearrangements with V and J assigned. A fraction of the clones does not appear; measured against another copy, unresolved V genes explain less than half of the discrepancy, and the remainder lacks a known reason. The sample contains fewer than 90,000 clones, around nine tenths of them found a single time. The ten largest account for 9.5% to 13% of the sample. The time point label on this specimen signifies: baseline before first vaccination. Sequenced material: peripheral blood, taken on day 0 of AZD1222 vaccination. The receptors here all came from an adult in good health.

Here the CDR3 reads CASSWTQGAANTGELFF. The CDR3 region has the DNA TGCGCCAGCAGCTGGACACAGGGGGCAGCAAACACCGGGGAGCTGTTTTTT. The chain has TRBV5-1 and TRBJ2-2; 9 bases are shared with TRBD1. V shed 3 bases and J 2 bases; nucleotides not matched to a gene: 8. The CDR3 sequence is 17 residues long. CDR1 is SGHRS and CDR2 is YFSETQ in the germline V gene.

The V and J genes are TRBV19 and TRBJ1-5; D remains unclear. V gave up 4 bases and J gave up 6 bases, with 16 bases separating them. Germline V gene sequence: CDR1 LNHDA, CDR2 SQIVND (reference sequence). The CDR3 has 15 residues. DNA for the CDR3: TGTGCCAGTAGTACACCGACAACGATCGGTCAGCCCCAGCATTTT. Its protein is CASSTPTTIGQPQHF.

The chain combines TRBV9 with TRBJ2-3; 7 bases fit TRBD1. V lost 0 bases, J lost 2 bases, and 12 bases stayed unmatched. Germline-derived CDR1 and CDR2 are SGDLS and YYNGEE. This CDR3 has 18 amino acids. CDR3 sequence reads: CASSVEGAGSPDTDTQYF. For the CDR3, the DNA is TGTGCCAGCAGCGTAGAGGGGGCAGGATCCCCCGACACAGATACGCAGTATTTT.

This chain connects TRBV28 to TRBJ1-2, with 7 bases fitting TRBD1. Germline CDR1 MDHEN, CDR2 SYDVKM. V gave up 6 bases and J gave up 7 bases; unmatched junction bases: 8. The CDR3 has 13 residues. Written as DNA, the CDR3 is TGTGCCAGCAGCTTACAGGGGTCTGGTGGCTACACCTTC. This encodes CASSLQGSGGYTF.

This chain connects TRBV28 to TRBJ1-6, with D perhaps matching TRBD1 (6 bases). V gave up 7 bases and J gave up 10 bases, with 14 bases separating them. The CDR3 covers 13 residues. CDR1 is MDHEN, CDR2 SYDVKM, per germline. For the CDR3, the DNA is TGTGCCAGCACCCAGACAGGAGGGTCACCCCTCCACTTT. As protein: CASTQTGGSPLHF.

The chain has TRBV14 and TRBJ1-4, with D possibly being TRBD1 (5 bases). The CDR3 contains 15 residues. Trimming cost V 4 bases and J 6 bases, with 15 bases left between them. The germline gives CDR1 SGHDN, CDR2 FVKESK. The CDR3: CASSPLAGRDEKLFF. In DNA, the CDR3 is TGTGCCAGCAGCCCCCTGGCAGGGCGTGATGAAAAACTGTTTTTT. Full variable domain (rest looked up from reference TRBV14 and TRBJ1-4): EAGVTQFPSHSVIEKGQTVTLRCDPISGHDNLYWYRRVMGKEIKFLLHFVKESKQDESGMPNNRFLAERTGGTYSTLKVQPAELEDSGVYFCASSPLAGRDEKLFFGSGTQLSVL.

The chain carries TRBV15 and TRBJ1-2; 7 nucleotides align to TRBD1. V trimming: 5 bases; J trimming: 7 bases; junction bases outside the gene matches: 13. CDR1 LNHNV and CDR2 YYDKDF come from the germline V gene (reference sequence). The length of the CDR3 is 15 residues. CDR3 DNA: TGTGCCACCAGCCTCGAAGTCCGGACAGGAACTGGCTACACCTTC. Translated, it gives CATSLEVRTGTGYTF.

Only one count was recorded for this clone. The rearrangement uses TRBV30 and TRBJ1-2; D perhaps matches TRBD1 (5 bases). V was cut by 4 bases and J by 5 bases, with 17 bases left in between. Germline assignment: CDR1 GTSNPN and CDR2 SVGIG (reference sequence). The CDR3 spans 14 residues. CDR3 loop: CAWKRTIPRYGYTF. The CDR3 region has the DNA TGTGCCTGGAAACGGACAATCCCTCGGTATGGCTACACCTTC.

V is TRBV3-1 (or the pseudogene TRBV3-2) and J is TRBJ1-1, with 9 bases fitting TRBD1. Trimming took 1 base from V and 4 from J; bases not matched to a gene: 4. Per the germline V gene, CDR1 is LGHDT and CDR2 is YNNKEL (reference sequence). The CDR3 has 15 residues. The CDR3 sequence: CASSQGQGVATEAFF. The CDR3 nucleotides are TGTGCCAGCAGCCAAGGACAGGGGGTGGCCACTGAAGCTTTCTTT.

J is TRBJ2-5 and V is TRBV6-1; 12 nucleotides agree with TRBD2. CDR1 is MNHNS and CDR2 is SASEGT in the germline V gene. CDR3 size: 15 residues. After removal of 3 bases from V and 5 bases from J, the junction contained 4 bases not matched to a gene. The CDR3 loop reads CASSDSSGGAETQYF. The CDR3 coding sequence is TGTGCCAGCAGTGATTCTAGCGGGGGGGCTGAGACCCAGTACTTC.

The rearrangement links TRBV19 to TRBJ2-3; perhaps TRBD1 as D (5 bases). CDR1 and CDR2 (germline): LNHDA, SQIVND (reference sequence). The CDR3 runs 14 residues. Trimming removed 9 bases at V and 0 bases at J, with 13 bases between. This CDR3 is CARLRDPSTDTQYF. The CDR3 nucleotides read TGTGCCAGACTCAGGGATCCTAGCACAGATACGCAGTATTTT.

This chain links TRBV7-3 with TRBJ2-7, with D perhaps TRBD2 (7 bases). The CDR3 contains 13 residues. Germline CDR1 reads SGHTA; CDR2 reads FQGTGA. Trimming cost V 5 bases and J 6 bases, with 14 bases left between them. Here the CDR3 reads CASSTQGGGEQYF. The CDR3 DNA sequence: TGTGCCAGCAGCACCCAAGGGGGGGGCGAGCAGTACTTC.

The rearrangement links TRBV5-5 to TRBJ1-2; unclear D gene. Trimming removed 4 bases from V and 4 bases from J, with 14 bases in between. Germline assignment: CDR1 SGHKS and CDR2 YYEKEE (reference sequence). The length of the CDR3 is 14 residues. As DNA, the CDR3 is TGTGCCAGCAGCCTAGGGTATACTAGCTATGGCTACACCTTC. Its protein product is CASSLGYTSYGYTF.

The CDR3 DNA sequence: TGTGCCAGCCAGGGGACGAACACTGAAGCTTTCTTT. Protein sequence: CASQGTNTEAFF. The genes are TRBV10-3 and TRBJ1-1; perhaps TRBD1 as D (6 bases). Germline V gives CDR1 ENHRY, CDR2 SYGVKD. The V and J ends lost 10 bases and 1 base respectively, with 10 bases between them. The CDR3 totals 12 residues.

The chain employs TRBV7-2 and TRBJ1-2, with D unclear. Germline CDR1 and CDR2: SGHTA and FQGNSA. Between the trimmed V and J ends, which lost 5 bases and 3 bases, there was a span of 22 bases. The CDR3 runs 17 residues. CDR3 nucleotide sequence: TGTGCCAGCAGCCTCGGAGGTCAAGAGGGTTGGCACTATGGCTACACCTTC. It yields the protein CASSLGGQEGWHYGYTF.

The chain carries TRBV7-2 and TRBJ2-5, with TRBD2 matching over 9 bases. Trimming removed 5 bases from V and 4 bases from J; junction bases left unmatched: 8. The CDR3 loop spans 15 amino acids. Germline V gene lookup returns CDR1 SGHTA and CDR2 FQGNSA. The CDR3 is CASSRERGAGETQYF. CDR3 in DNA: TGTGCCAGCAGCCGTGAGCGGGGGGCTGGAGAGACCCAGTACTTC.

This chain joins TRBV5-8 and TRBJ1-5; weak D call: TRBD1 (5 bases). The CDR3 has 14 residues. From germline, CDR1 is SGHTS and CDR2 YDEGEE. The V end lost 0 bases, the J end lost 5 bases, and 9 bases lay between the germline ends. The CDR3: CASSLVLGDQPQHF. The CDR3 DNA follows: TGTGCCAGCAGCTTGGTTTTGGGGGATCAGCCCCAGCATTTT.

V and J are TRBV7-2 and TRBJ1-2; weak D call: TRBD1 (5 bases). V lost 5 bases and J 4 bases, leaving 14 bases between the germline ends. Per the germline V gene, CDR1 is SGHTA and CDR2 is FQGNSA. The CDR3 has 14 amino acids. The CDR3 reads CASSPSGGSYGYTF. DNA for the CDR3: TGTGCCAGCAGCCCTAGTGGGGGGAGCTATGGCTACACCTTC.

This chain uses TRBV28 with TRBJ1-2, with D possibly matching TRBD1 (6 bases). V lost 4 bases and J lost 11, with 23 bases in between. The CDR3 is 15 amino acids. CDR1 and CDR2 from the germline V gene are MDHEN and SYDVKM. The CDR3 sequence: CASSWGGPFVQGYTF. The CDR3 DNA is TGTGCCAGCAGTTGGGGGGGCCCCTTCGTCCAAGGGTACACCTTC.

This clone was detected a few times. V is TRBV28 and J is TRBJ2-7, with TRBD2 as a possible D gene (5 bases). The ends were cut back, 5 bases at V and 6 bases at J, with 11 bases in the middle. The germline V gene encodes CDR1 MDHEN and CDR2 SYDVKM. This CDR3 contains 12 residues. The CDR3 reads CASSELVAEQYF. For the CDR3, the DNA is TGTGCCAGCAGTGAACTAGTCGCCGAGCAGTACTTC.

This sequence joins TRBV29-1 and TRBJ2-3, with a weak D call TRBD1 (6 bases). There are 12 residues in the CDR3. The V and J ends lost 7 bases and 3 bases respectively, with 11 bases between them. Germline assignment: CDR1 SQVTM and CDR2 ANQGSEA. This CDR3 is CSAWDKTDTQYF. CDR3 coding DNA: TGCAGCGCCTGGGACAAAACAGATACGCAGTATTTT.

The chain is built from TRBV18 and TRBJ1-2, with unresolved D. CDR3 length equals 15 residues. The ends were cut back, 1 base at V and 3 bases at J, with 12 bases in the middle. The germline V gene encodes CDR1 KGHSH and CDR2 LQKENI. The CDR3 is CASSPREGIHYGYTF. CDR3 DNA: TGTGCCAGCTCACCACGGGAAGGGATCCACTATGGCTACACCTTC.

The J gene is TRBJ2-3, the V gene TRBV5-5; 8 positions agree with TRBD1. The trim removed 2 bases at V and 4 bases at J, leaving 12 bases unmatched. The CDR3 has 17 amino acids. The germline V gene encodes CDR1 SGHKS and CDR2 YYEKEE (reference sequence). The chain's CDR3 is CASSFGLTGVSADTQYF. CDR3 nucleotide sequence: TGTGCCAGCAGCTTCGGGTTGACAGGGGTTTCGGCAGATACGCAGTATTTT.

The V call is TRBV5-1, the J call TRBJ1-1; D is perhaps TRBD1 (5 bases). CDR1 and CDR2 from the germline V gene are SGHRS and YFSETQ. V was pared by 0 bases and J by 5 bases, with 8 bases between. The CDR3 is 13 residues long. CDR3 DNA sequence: TGCGCCAGCAGCTTGGGCAGGGATACTGAAGCTTTCTTT. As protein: CASSLGRDTEAFF.

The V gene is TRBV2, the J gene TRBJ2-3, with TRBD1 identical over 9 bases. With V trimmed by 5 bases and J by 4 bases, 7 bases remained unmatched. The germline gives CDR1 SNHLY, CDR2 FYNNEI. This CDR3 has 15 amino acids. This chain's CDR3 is CASSPQDRGPDTQYF. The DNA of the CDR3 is TGTGCCAGCAGTCCTCAGGACAGGGGCCCAGATACGCAGTATTTT.

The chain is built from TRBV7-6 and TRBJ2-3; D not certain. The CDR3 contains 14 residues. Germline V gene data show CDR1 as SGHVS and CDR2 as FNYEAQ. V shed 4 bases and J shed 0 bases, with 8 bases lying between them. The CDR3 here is CASSSPTSTDTQYF. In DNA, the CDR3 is TGTGCCAGCAGCTCCCCCACTAGCACAGATACGCAGTATTTT.

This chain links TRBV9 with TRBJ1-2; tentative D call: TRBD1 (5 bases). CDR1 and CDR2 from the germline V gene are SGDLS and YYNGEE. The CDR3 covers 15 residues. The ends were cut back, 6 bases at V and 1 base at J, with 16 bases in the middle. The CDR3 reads CASNLQEGSNYGYTF. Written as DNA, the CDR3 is TGTGCCAGCAACCTCCAGGAGGGGAGTAACTATGGCTACACCTTC.